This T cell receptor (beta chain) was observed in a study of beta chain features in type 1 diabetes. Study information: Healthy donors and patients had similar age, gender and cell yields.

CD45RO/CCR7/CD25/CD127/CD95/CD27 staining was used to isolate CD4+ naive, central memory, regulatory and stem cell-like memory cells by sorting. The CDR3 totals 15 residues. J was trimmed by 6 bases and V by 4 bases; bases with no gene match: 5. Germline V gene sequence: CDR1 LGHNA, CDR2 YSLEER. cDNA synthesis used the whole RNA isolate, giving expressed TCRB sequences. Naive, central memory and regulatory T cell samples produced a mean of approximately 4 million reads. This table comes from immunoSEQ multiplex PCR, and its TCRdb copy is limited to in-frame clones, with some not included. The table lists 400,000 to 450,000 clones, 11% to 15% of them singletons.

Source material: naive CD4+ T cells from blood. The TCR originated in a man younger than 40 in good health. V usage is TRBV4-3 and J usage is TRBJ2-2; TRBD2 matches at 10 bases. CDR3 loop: CASSRSSGSSGELFF. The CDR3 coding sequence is TGCGCCAGCAGCCGATCTAGCGGGAGTTCCGGGGAGCTGTTTTTT.